Listed below are T cell receptor beta chains from one sample, sequenced in a study of regulatory T cells in long-lasting Graves disease. TCRdb re-called the multiplex PCR reads through MiXCR, storing one row per CDR3 protein. The data show fewer than 550,000 distinct CDR3 sequences, about a sixth seen once. These sequences were also reported in another study, on T cells in Graves' hyperthyroidism and ophthalmopathy.

This specimen consisted of peripheral blood mononuclear cells (PBMCs), obtained at new diagnosis, from a patient treated with antithyroid drugs. The source is a woman aged 18-35 years with Graves disease. The CDR3 runs from the conserved cysteine through the conserved F or W. Fields, in order: D gene, J gene, clone size, V gene, CDR3 protein, CDR3 DNA. The D gene is left open where the match is weak. Clone size is stated in some rows and not others, as once, few, many or a class when expanded.

TRBD2 | TRBJ2-1 | many | TRBV7-8 | CASSLAGGLAESEQFF | TGTGCCAGCAGCTTAGCCGGCGGACTAGCAGAAAGTGAGCAGTTCTTC
- | TRBJ1-2 | few | TRBV2 | CASIDPRRTGFGYTF | TGTGCCAGCATTGACCCTAGACGCACCGGTTTTGGCTACACCTTC
- | TRBJ1-2 | many | TRBV29-1 | CSVSSAEGYTF | TGCAGCGTATCATCAGCGGAAGGCTACACCTTC
- | TRBJ1-2 | - | TRBV5-1 | CASSLGGSTNLNGYTF | TGCGCCAGCAGCTTGGGTGGGAGCACAAACCTAAATGGCTACACCTTC
TRBD2 | TRBJ2-3 | - | TRBV9 | CASSVVGAGGTALTDTQYF | TGTGCCAGCAGCGTAGTTGGGGCGGGGGGCACCGCACTGACAGATACGCAGTATTTT
- | TRBJ2-3 | - | TRBV12-3/TRBV12-4 | CASSLDIGLARGDF | TGTGCCAGCAGTTTAGATATCGGGCTAGCCAGAGGGGATTTT
TRBD2 | TRBJ2-2 | - | TRBV20-1 | CSAREAGGRPGAGELFF | TGCAGTGCTAGAGAGGCTGGCGGGAGGCCGGGGGCCGGGGAGCTGTTTTTT
- | TRBJ1-2 | many | TRBV27 | CASSFSGANYGYTF | TGTGCCAGCAGTTTCTCGGGAGCTAACTATGGCTACACCTTC
TRBD1 | TRBJ1-1 | - | TRBV5-4 | CASSLEARQGNTEAFF | TGTGCCAGCAGCTTGGAAGCGCGACAGGGGAACACTGAAGCTTTCTTT
TRBD1 | TRBJ2-1 | many | TRBV7-8 | CASSPWADRVEQFF | TGTGCCAGCAGCCCCTGGGCTGACAGGGTCGAGCAGTTCTTC
- | TRBJ2-3 | many | TRBV30 | CAWSRGRTDTQYF | TGTGCCTGGAGTCGGGGACGCACAGATACGCAGTATTTT
- | TRBJ2-1 | many | TRBV27 | CASTFGENEQFF | TGTGCCAGCACCTTTGGGGAAAATGAGCAGTTCTTC
TRBD2 | TRBJ2-5 | many | TRBV10-3 | CAISVTSGTKETQYF | TGTGCCATCAGTGTTACTAGCGGGACAAAAGAGACCCAGTACTTC
- | TRBJ2-1 | many | TRBV18 | CASSPPGILDNEQFF | TGTGCCAGCTCACCACCGGGAATTCTAGACAATGAGCAGTTCTTC
- | TRBJ1-4 | - | TRBV2 | CASSVGPTNEKLFF | TGTGCCAGCAGTGTGGGGCCAACTAATGAAAAACTGTTTTTT
TRBD1 | TRBJ1-6 | few | TRBV14 | CASSQWGQNSPLHF | TGTGCCAGCAGCCAATGGGGACAGAACTCACCCCTCCACTTT
- | TRBJ2-3 | few | TRBV7-9 | CASSLVGSLSGWADTQYF | TGTGCCAGCAGCTTAGTTGGATCCCTTTCGGGGTGGGCAGATACGCAGTATTTT
- | TRBJ2-5 | many | TRBV7-9 | CASSSRLAQRGETQYF | TGTGCCAGCAGCTCCCGACTAGCCCAAAGGGGGGAGACCCAGTACTTC
- | TRBJ2-7 | - | TRBV4-2 | CASSQELAASYEQYF | TGTGCCAGCAGCCAAGAGCTTGCCGCATCCTACGAGCAGTACTTC
TRBD2 | TRBJ2-3 | many | TRBV7-2 | CASSLARRGLGTDTQYF | TGTGCCAGCAGCTTAGCTAGGCGGGGGTTGGGCACAGATACGCAGTATTTT
TRBD1 | TRBJ1-1 | few | TRBV28 | CAGSPNLQGAVNTEAFF | TGTGCCGGCAGTCCTAACCTACAGGGGGCAGTGAACACTGAAGCTTTCTTT
TRBD1 | TRBJ2-7 | - | TRBV19 | CASSLQGQDYEQYF | TGTGCCAGTAGTCTCCAAGGACAGGACTACGAGCAGTACTTC
- | TRBJ1-1 | few | TRBV11-3 | CASSFERSGQLTNTEAFF | TGTGCCAGCAGCTTTGAACGTTCAGGGCAGCTCACGAACACTGAAGCTTTCTTT
TRBD1 | TRBJ2-2 | few | TRBV6-2/TRBV6-3 | CASSTTGGTGELFF | TGTGCCAGCAGTACGACAGGGGGCACCGGGGAGCTGTTTTTT
TRBD2 | TRBJ2-3 | - | TRBV4-1 | CASSSSSGTSGRAGFSDTQYF | TGCGCCAGCAGCTCTTCCTCGGGGACTAGCGGGAGGGCGGGGTTTTCGGATACGCAGTATTTT
- | TRBJ1-2 | many | TRBV28 | CASSLSPGDGYTF | TGTGCCAGCAGTTTATCCCCGGGCGATGGCTACACCTTC
- | TRBJ1-2 | many | TRBV30 | CAWSRTGYNYGYTF | TGTGCCTGGAGTAGGACGGGTTATAACTATGGCTACACCTTC
- | TRBJ1-1 | many | TRBV2 | CASSEALWRQGDTEAFF | TGTGCCAGCAGTGAAGCGCTATGGAGGCAGGGTGACACTGAAGCTTTCTTT
TRBD2 | TRBJ2-5 | - | TRBV7-8 | CASSLTRGAGETQYF | TGTGCCAGCAGCTTAACGAGGGGAGCGGGGGAGACCCAGTACTTC
- | TRBJ2-2 | many | TRBV9 | CASSVGTGELFF | TGTGCCAGCAGCGTGGGCACCGGGGAGCTGTTTTTT
- | TRBJ1-2 | - | TRBV29-1 | CSVDVVVGPLLYGYTF | TGCAGCGTTGATGTTGTCGTGGGACCGTTGCTCTATGGCTACACCTTC
TRBD1 | TRBJ2-7 | - | TRBV5-5 | CASSLGQTGIHEQYF | TGTGCCAGCAGCCTGGGACAGACTGGTATCCACGAGCAGTACTTC
TRBD2 | TRBJ2-3 | many | TRBV27 | CASSTLGLAGRADTQYF | TGTGCCAGCAGTACCCTTGGACTAGCGGGACGGGCAGATACGCAGTATTTT